A single sample gave rise to the 32 T cell receptor beta chains below, sequenced in a study of T-cell reconstitution after alpha-beta-depleted transplantation in children. A library of TCRbeta sequences, prepared with unique molecular identifiers, was generated. TCRdb re-derived calls from the PCR reads in MiXCR, one entry per CDR3 protein. Altogether roughly 500,000 distinct CDR3 sequences are present, over 25% being singletons, with the ten largest covering around 2.5%. The sequences come from PBMCs from the stem cell graft donor, collected from the stem cell graft. These receptors all come from a human donor who donated a stem cell graft to a child with aplastic anemia.

The chain combines TRBV29-1 with TRBJ2-1; 9 bases match TRBD1. The J segment lost 6 bases and the V segment lost 0 bases, leaving 9 bases of the junction unmatched. Looked up from germline, CDR1 is SQVTM and CDR2 is ANQGSEA. This CDR3 is 16 amino acids long. CDR3 in amino acids: CSVEDRGTGYVNEQFF. The DNA for the CDR3 is TGCAGCGTTGAAGATCGAGGGACAGGGTACGTCAATGAGCAGTTCTTC.

The rearrangement links TRBV6-4 to TRBJ1-1; 10 bases map to TRBD1. J was trimmed by 8 bases and V by 4 bases; bases with no gene match: 10. The CDR3 has 15 amino acids. Germline loops: CDR1 MRHNA, CDR2 SNTAGT. Here the CDR3 reads CASSASTGGSGEAFF. The CDR3 coding sequence is TGTGCCAGCAGTGCCTCGACAGGGGGCTCGGGAGAAGCTTTCTTT.

This clonotype was picked up many times. In DNA form, the CDR3 reads TGCAGCGCCTCCCTTGGGACAGGGGCCTACGAGCAGTACTTC. Its translation: CSASLGTGAYEQYF. This rearrangement joins TRBV29-1 to TRBJ2-7; 10 bases map to TRBD1. V lost 7 bases, J lost 2 bases, and 8 bases stayed unmatched. The CDR3 is 14 residues long. Per germline, CDR1 SQVTM and CDR2 ANQGSEA.

A few counts support this clonotype. The chain recombines TRBV12-3 or TRBV12-4 with TRBJ1-5, with TRBD1 matching 7 bases. V was clipped by 1 base and J by 11 bases; unmatched bases: 8. This CDR3 contains 14 residues. For the CDR3, the DNA is TGTGCCAGCAGTTTAGAGGGGGCAGGGTGGGCCCAGCATTTT. Translated: CASSLEGAGWAQHF.

This clonotype showed up just a few times. V gene TRBV6-1 combines with J gene TRBJ1-5, with D uncertain. Germline-derived CDR1 and CDR2 are MNHNS and SASEGT. The V and J ends lost 8 bases and 1 base respectively, with 12 bases between them. CDR3 length: 14 residues. Written as DNA, the CDR3 is TGTGCCAGCGATCTGAGCGGGAGCAATCAGCCCCAGCATTTT. Its protein product is CASDLSGSNQPQHF.

V and J are TRBV18 and TRBJ2-3; D unresolved. The germline CDR1 and CDR2 sequences are KGHSH and LQKENI. The CDR3 covers 14 residues. The V end lost 4 bases, the J end lost 1 base, and 9 bases lay between the germline ends. CDR3 nucleotide sequence: TGTGCCAGCTCACTCACAGTGGGCACAGATACGCAGTATTTT. It codes for CASSLTVGTDTQYF.

This CDR3 reads CSVQGQGYEQYF. In DNA, the CDR3 is TGCAGCGTTCAAGGCCAGGGTTACGAGCAGTACTTC. The chain uses TRBV29-1 and TRBJ2-7; D perhaps matches TRBD1 (5 bases). The CDR3 covers 12 residues. Trimming removed 5 bases from V and 4 bases from J, with 12 bases in between. CDR1 is SQVTM and CDR2 is ANQGSEA in the germline V gene.

The V gene is TRBV5-1, the J gene TRBJ1-1; 8 nucleotides line up with TRBD1. The CDR3 is made up of 16 amino acids. Per the germline V gene, CDR1 is SGHRS and CDR2 is YFSETQ. With 0 bases clipped from V and 7 bases from J, the junction kept 11 bases outside the gene matches. The DNA of the CDR3 is TGCGCCAGCAGCTTGGAGCGTGTAGCAGGGGGCGATGAAGCTTTCTTT. Amino acid sequence: CASSLERVAGGDEAFF.

This clonotype showed up many times. The chain has TRBV5-1 and TRBJ2-3; D remains ambiguous. Germline-derived CDR1 and CDR2 are SGHRS and YFSETQ. V lost 4 bases and J lost 2, with 5 bases in between. This CDR3 is built from 12 residues. The CDR3 protein is CASSPDTDTQYF. CDR3 sequence (DNA): TGCGCCAGCAGCCCAGACACAGATACGCAGTATTTT.

This clonotype was seen only a few times. This sequence joins TRBV5-6 and TRBJ2-2; D perhaps matches TRBD2 (6 bases). Germline CDR1 and CDR2: SGHDT and YYEEEE. V shed 2 bases and J shed 4 bases, with 12 bases lying between them. This CDR3 spans 15 amino acids. The CDR3: CASSFREPTTGELFF. CDR3 coding DNA: TGTGCCAGCAGCTTCCGGGAGCCCACCACCGGGGAGCTGTTTTTT. Full variable domain (missing parts from reference TRBV5-6 and TRBJ2-2): DAGVTQSPTHLIKTRGQQVTLRCSPKSGHDTVSWYQQALGQGPQFIFQYYEEEERQRGNFPDRFSGHQFPNYSSELNVNALLLGDSALYLCASSFREPTTGELFFGEGSRLTVL.

The genes are TRBV13 and TRBJ1-5; tentatively, D is TRBD1 (6 bases). V gave up 1 base and J gave up 3 bases, with 19 bases separating them. The germline CDR1 and CDR2 sequences are PRHDT and FYEKMQ (reference sequence). The CDR3 runs 18 residues. The CDR3 bases are TGTGCCAGCAGCTTAGCCGGCAGGGGTTCTGGTGACAATCAGCCCCAGCATTTT. It codes for CASSLAGRGSGDNQPQHF.

This chain connects TRBV28 to TRBJ2-1; 11 positions match TRBD2. V was clipped by 4 bases and J by 2 bases; unmatched bases: 4. There are 16 residues in the CDR3. Germline CDR1 MDHEN, CDR2 SYDVKM. CDR3 amino acids: CASSSTSGITYNEQFF. CDR3 coding DNA: TGTGCCAGCAGTTCGACTAGCGGGATCACCTACAATGAGCAGTTCTTC.

The CDR3 DNA is TGTGCCAGCAGGACAGGGGTCGATTACAATGAGCAGTTCTTC. This codes for CASRTGVDYNEQFF. V and J are TRBV28 and TRBJ2-1; TRBD1 aligns across 8 bases. The germline V gene encodes CDR1 MDHEN and CDR2 SYDVKM. V lost 6 bases and J lost 4; bases outside the gene matches: 5. The CDR3 runs to 14 residues.

The chain has TRBV4-1 and TRBJ1-5; D not resolved. Germline V gene data show CDR1 as MGHRA and CDR2 as YSYEKL. CDR3 length equals 15 residues. V was shortened by 1 base and J by 0 bases, with 7 bases between the two germline ends. CDR3 bases: TGCGCCAGCAGCCAAGGACGGAATAGCAATCAGCCCCAGCATTTT. Translation gives CASSQGRNSNQPQHF.

The rearrangement uses TRBV20-1 and TRBJ2-3, with D uncertain. Trimming removed 5 bases from V and 4 bases from J, with 13 bases in between. CDR1 DFQATT and CDR2 SNEGSKA come from the germline V gene (reference sequence). This CDR3 is built from 13 residues. CDR3 sequence reads: CSARGTPADTQYF. The CDR3 DNA reads as TGCAGTGCTCGCGGCACCCCCGCAGATACGCAGTATTTT.

V and J are TRBV12-3 or TRBV12-4 and TRBJ1-5, with 8 bases matching TRBD1. CDR3 length: 14 residues. J gave up 7 bases and V 1 base, and 3 bases lay outside the gene matches. The CDR3, as DNA: TGTGCCAGCAGTTTAGGGACAGGGAGCCAGCCCCAGCATTTT. Amino acids: CASSLGTGSQPQHF.

The V call is TRBV20-1, the J call TRBJ2-5, with D perhaps matching TRBD2 (5 bases). CDR3 length: 15 residues. Germline values: CDR1 DFQATT, CDR2 SNEGSKA (reference sequence). Trimming removed 3 bases at V and 2 bases at J, with 16 bases between. CDR3 bases: TGCAGTGCTAGGGACGTCCTCCGGGGACAAGAGACCCAGTACTTC. This translates into CSARDVLRGQETQYF.

V is TRBV9 and J is TRBJ2-3, with TRBD2 matching 9 bases. The germline V gene has CDR1 SGDLS and CDR2 YYNGEE. The CDR3 extends over 17 amino acids. The V segment lost 4 bases and the J segment 2 bases; nucleotides outside the gene matches: 11. In nucleotides, the CDR3 is TGTGCCAGCAGCCACGGATCCGGCGGGAGGGACACAGATACGCAGTATTTT. Amino acids: CASSHGSGGRDTDTQYF.

V usage is TRBV29-1 and J usage is TRBJ2-3, with 9 nucleotides matching TRBD1. J gave up 1 base and V 4 bases, and 9 bases lay outside the gene matches. The CDR3 length is 16 residues. CDR1 and CDR2 (germline): SQVTM, ANQGSEA. The CDR3: CSVVDQQGAGTDTQYF. CDR3 nucleotide sequence: TGCAGCGTTGTGGACCAACAGGGGGCTGGCACAGATACGCAGTATTTT.

This clonotype has a handful of counts. J is TRBJ2-3 and V is TRBV4-3, with 7 bases matching TRBD2. Germline CDR1 and CDR2: LGHNA and YSLEER. This CDR3 has 15 amino acids. With V trimmed by 1 base and J by 5 bases, 6 bases remained unmatched. CDR3 bases: TGCGCCAGCAGCCAAGGGAGTGGGAGGGAAGATACGCAGTATTTT. Residues: CASSQGSGREDTQYF.

The chain carries TRBV5-6 and TRBJ1-1; TRBD1 might be the D (5 bases). The CDR3 is 15 amino acids. V was shortened by 0 bases and J by 5 bases, with 14 bases between the two germline ends. Germline CDR1 SGHDT, CDR2 YYEEEE. Written as DNA, the CDR3 is TGTGCCAGCAGCTTGGGCAGGGCCGGGGGGACTGAAGCTTTCTTT. Amino acid sequence: CASSLGRAGGTEAFF. The full variable domain, rest sourced from reference TRBV5-6 and TRBJ1-1, is DAGVTQSPTHLIKTRGQQVTLRCSPKSGHDTVSWYQQALGQGPQFIFQYYEEEERQRGNFPDRFSGHQFPNYSSELNVNALLLGDSALYLCASSLGRAGGTEAFFGQGTRLTVV.

CDR3 amino acids: CASTSGLAGGLLKGYEQYV. CDR3 DNA: TGTGCCAGCACCTCCGGACTAGCGGGAGGTCTATTAAAGGGCTACGAGCAGTACGTC. This chain links TRBV28 with TRBJ2-7; 14 bases map to TRBD2. Germline V CDR1 and CDR2: MDHEN, SYDVKM. V lost 7 bases and J lost 3; bases outside the gene matches: 17. This CDR3 spans 19 amino acids.

The chain combines TRBV20-1 with TRBJ2-1, with D perhaps matching TRBD1 (6 bases). The length of the CDR3 is 14 residues. Germline CDR1 DFQATT, CDR2 SNEGSKA (reference sequence). V dropped 0 bases and J dropped 9 bases, with 15 bases sitting between them. The CDR3 nucleotides are TGCAGTGCTAGAGATAGGTTTCGAGGGGGTGAGCAGTTCTTC. It translates to CSARDRFRGGEQFF.

Turning to this clonotype: A read error may account for a junction end that differs from germline. The rearrangement joins TRBV12-5 to TRBJ1-2; D is undetermined. Germline loops: CDR1 LGHNT, CDR2 FRNRAP. This CDR3 comprises 12 residues. CDR3 protein: CASGLVNSGYTF. In DNA form, the CDR3 reads TGTGCTAGTGGTTTGGTCAACTCTGGCTACACCTTC. Drawing the rest from reference TRBV12-5 and TRBJ1-2, the complete variable domain is DARVTQTPRHKVTEMGQEVTMRCQPILGHNTVFWYRQTMMQGLELLAYFRNRAPLDDSGMPKDRFSAEMPDATLATLKIQPSEPRDSAVYFCASGLVNSGYTFGSGTRLTVV.

The chain has TRBV6-1 and TRBJ1-6, with D uncertain. This CDR3 has 13 amino acids. Germline assignment: CDR1 MNHNS and CDR2 SASEGT. Deletions cut 6 bases from V and 8 bases from J, with 11 bases between. The CDR3 is CASRDGGYSPLHF. CDR3 nucleotides: TGTGCCAGCAGGGACGGAGGATATTCACCCCTCCACTTT.

This clonotype was found a few times. This rearrangement joins TRBV30 to TRBJ1-2, with D uncertain. Germline V gene data show CDR1 as GTSNPN and CDR2 as SVGIG (reference sequence). This CDR3 contains 14 residues. Trimming took off 0 bases at V and 8 bases at J, with 16 bases between the two ends. CDR3 nucleotide sequence: TGTGCCTGGAGTGTATCTTTGGGAGGGAACGGCTACACCTTC. This sequence encodes CAWSVSLGGNGYTF.

This chain links TRBV20-1 with TRBJ1-1; perhaps TRBD1 as D (5 bases). The CDR3 is made up of 13 amino acids. Germline V gene data show CDR1 as DFQATT and CDR2 as SNEGSKA (reference sequence). V shed 0 bases and J shed 1 base, with 6 bases lying between them. The CDR3 nucleotides read TGCAGTGCTAGAGATGGGGGGAACACTGAAGCTTTCTTT. Protein sequence: CSARDGGNTEAFF.

In this sample, this clonotype turned up a few times. The chain combines TRBV5-1 with TRBJ2-1, with 10 bases lining up with TRBD1. The J segment lost 9 bases and the V segment lost 4 bases, leaving 10 bases of the junction unmatched. The CDR3 length is 15 residues. Germline CDR1 reads SGHRS; CDR2 reads YFSETQ. CDR3 sequence: CASSRGQGMASEQFF. The DNA of the CDR3 is TGCGCCAGCAGCAGGGGACAGGGGATGGCAAGTGAGCAGTTCTTC. The variable domain in full, completed from reference TRBV5-1 and TRBJ2-1, reads KAGVTQTPRYLIKTRGQQVTLSCSPISGHRSVSWYQQTPGQGLQFLFEYFSETQRNKGNFPGRFSGRQFSNSRSEMNVSTLELGDSALYLCASSRGQGMASEQFFGPGTRLTVL.

This clonotype was detected a few times. The chain links TRBV29-1 to TRBJ2-7; maybe TRBD2 (7 bases). The CDR3 runs to 13 residues. Germline V CDR1 and CDR2: SQVTM, ANQGSEA. V shed 8 bases and J shed 2 bases, with 16 bases lying between them. CDR3 sequence: CSTTGGSPYEQYF. Here the CDR3 DNA reads TGCAGCACCACGGGGGGCTCTCCCTACGAGCAGTACTTC.

The V gene is TRBV20-1, the J gene TRBJ2-7, with a weak D call TRBD2 (5 bases). The germline gives CDR1 DFQATT, CDR2 SNEGSKA (reference sequence). This CDR3 region has 14 residues. Trimming shortened V by 3 bases and J by 4 bases, and 16 bases separated the two germline ends. The CDR3 nucleotides are TGCAGTGCTAGCGCTCCCAACGGGGAGTACGAGCAGTACTTC. Translating it yields CSASAPNGEYEQYF.

This chain joins TRBV12-3 or TRBV12-4 and TRBJ1-3, with unresolved D. The CDR3 loop spans 12 amino acids. Between the trimmed V and J ends, which lost 6 bases and 4 bases, there was a span of 7 bases. The CDR3 protein is CASSIRGNTIYF. In DNA, the CDR3 is TGTGCCAGCAGCATAAGAGGAAACACCATATATTTT.

V usage is TRBV27 and J usage is TRBJ2-1; maybe TRBD2 (7 bases). CDR1 and CDR2 from the germline V gene are MNHEY and SMNVEV (reference sequence). V lost 2 bases and J lost 3, with 20 bases in between. The CDR3 sequence is 18 residues long. The CDR3 DNA reads as TGTGCCAGCAGTTTAAGAAAGGAAGCGGGACACCTCTACAATGAGCAGTTCTTC. Protein: CASSLRKEAGHLYNEQFF.